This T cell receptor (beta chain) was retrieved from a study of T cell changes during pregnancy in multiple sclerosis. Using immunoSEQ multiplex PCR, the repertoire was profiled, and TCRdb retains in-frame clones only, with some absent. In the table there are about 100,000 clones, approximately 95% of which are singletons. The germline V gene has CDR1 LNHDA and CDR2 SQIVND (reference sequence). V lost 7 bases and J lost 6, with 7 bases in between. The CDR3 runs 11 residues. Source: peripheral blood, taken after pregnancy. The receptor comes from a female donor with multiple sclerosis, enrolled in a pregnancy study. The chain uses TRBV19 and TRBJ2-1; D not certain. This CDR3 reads CASMSPNEQFF. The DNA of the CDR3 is TGTGCCAGTATGAGCCCCAATGAGCAGTTCTTC.